The 20 T cell receptor beta chains given below trace back to one sample, sequenced in a study of T cells after yellow fever vaccination. Via MiXCR, TCRdb re-called the 5' RACE reads, giving one row per CDR3 protein. Of 510,000 or so distinct CDR3 sequences detected, 15% to 20% appear once; the ten largest clones hold 13% to 15%. Sequenced material: PBMCs, taken 15 days after the yellow fever booster vaccination. The receptors stem from a man younger than 45 who received the YFV17D yellow fever vaccine.

The rearrangement uses TRBV7-2 and TRBJ2-3; 8 bases fit TRBD2. With V trimmed by 5 bases and J by 6 bases, 13 bases remained unmatched. This CDR3 has 16 residues. Germline-derived CDR1 and CDR2 are SGHTA and FQGNSA. CDR3 loop: CASSETMSGRRDTQYF. The DNA of the CDR3 is TGTGCCAGCAGCGAGACTATGAGCGGGAGACGGGATACGCAGTATTTT.

This clonotype was seen just once. The CDR3 protein is CASSIYGETTEAFF. CDR3 coding DNA: TGTGCCAGCAGCATTTACGGGGAAACCACTGAAGCTTTCTTT. This chain connects TRBV9 to TRBJ1-1; unclear D gene. The V end lost 4 bases, the J end lost 4 bases, and 14 bases lay between the germline ends. CDR3 size: 14 residues. CDR1 and CDR2 from the germline V gene are SGDLS and YYNGEE.

This clonotype was picked up a small number of times. The V gene is TRBV20-1, the J gene TRBJ2-2, with 8 bases fitting TRBD2. V was clipped by 3 bases and J by 5 bases; unmatched bases: 5. CDR1 DFQATT and CDR2 SNEGSKA come from the germline V gene (reference sequence). The CDR3 extends over 14 amino acids. The CDR3 DNA follows: TGCAGTGCTAGTCGGGAGGGCCGGACCGGGGAGCTGTTTTTT. Encoded protein: CSASREGRTGELFF.

This clonotype was picked up a small number of times. The chain is built from TRBV15 and TRBJ2-5, with D unresolved. The germline V gene has CDR1 LNHNV and CDR2 YYDKDF (reference sequence). The CDR3 has 14 amino acids. Trimming removed 1 base from V and 0 bases from J, with 6 bases in between. CDR3 bases: TGTGCCACCAGCAGAGGTTATAACCAAGAGACCCAGTACTTC. It yields the protein CATSRGYNQETQYF.

This chain uses TRBV18 with TRBJ2-5, with 9 nucleotides matching TRBD1. The CDR3 spans 16 residues. CDR1 is KGHSH and CDR2 is LQKENI in the germline V gene. Trimming at V came to 0 bases and at J to 3 bases, leaving 5 bases not matched to a gene. The CDR3 DNA follows: TGTGCCAGCTCACCACCTTCCGGACAGGGGAAAGAGACCCAGTACTTC. This gives the protein CASSPPSGQGKETQYF.

A note on this clonotype: The junction differs from germline at one of its ends, possibly a read error. The gene calls are TRBV7-2 and TRBJ2-7, with D uncertain. CDR1 is SGHTA and CDR2 is FQGNSA in the germline V gene. The CDR3 is 12 residues long. As DNA, the CDR3 is TGTGCCAGCAGCTTAGGGGATTTAAGGGCGTTCTTC. Translated: CASSLGDLRAFF.

CDR3 coding DNA: TGCGCCAGCAGCTTGGATGGAGCGGGCTACGAGCAGTACTTC. Protein sequence: CASSLDGAGYEQYF. This chain uses TRBV5-1 with TRBJ2-7; TRBD2 might be the D (6 bases). V was trimmed by 0 bases and J by 3 bases, leaving 10 bases between them. Germline CDR1 is SGHRS and CDR2 is YFSETQ. There are 14 residues in the CDR3.

The table lists this clonotype with a few counts. This chain joins TRBV7-3 and TRBJ2-2, with 7 nucleotides matching TRBD1. The V segment lost 8 bases and the J segment 4 bases; nucleotides outside the gene matches: 4. The CDR3 runs to 13 residues. Germline CDR1 reads SGHTA; CDR2 reads FQGTGA. The CDR3 nucleotides are TGTGCCAGCGGGACAGTAGGCACCGGGGAGCTGTTTTTT. Amino acids: CASGTVGTGELFF.

There are many counts of this clonotype. This chain joins TRBV12-3 or TRBV12-4 and TRBJ1-1, with D possibly TRBD1 on 5 matching bases. CDR3 length: 15 amino acids. V lost 4 bases to trimming and J lost 1 base, with 13 bases between them. This CDR3 is CASSSTDTQNTEAFF. Written as DNA, the CDR3 is TGTGCCAGCAGTTCCACGGACACGCAGAACACTGAAGCTTTCTTT.

This clonotype was found a few times. The chain links TRBV7-9 to TRBJ2-5; D call uncertain. The CDR3 runs 15 residues. The germline V gene has CDR1 SEHNR and CDR2 FQNEAQ (reference sequence). Trimming cost V 4 bases and J 5 bases, with 17 bases left between them. This CDR3 reads CASSSRVQGKETQYF. In DNA, the CDR3 is TGTGCCAGCAGCTCCCGCGTCCAAGGGAAGGAGACCCAGTACTTC.

The chain is built from TRBV15 and TRBJ2-3; D is ambiguous. V shed 7 bases and J shed 0 bases, with 8 bases lying between them. The CDR3 extends over 13 amino acids. Per germline, CDR1 LNHNV and CDR2 YYDKDF (reference sequence). CDR3 coding DNA: TGTGCCACCACCACAAGAAGCACAGATACGCAGTATTTT. Protein: CATTTRSTDTQYF.

The sample holds a few counts of this clonotype. The junction departs from germline at one end; a sequencing error may be responsible. The chain uses TRBV5-1 and TRBJ2-5, with D perhaps TRBD2 (5 bases). The CDR3 has 14 residues. Germline assignment: CDR1 SGHRS and CDR2 YFSETQ. CDR3 in amino acids: CASSLDSSQETQYF. The CDR3, as DNA: TGCGCCAGCAGTTTGGACTCCTCGCAAGAGACCCAGTACTTC.

This sequence joins TRBV6-5 and TRBJ2-7, with 8 bases aligning to TRBD1. The V gene's germline CDR1 is MNHEY and CDR2 SVGAGI. This CDR3 comprises 15 residues. Trimming cost V 2 bases and J 3 bases; bases outside gene matches: 6. CDR3 nucleotide sequence: TGTGCCAGCAGTTACGGGGCAGGGGGCTTCTACGAGCAGTACTTC. Protein product: CASSYGAGGFYEQYF.

This chain joins TRBV20-1 and TRBJ2-1, with TRBD2 matching 8 bases. J gave up 7 bases and V 6 bases, and 8 bases lay outside the gene matches. Per germline, CDR1 DFQATT and CDR2 SNEGSKA (reference sequence). CDR3 size: 13 residues. This CDR3 reads CSANRGLGNEQFF. DNA for the CDR3: TGCAGTGCCAATAGGGGACTAGGGAATGAGCAGTTCTTC.

This clonotype was counted between two and nine times. This rearrangement joins TRBV20-1 to TRBJ2-2; D is unresolved. This CDR3 is 13 amino acids long. V lost 1 base and J 0 bases, leaving 3 bases between the germline ends. Germline V gene sequence: CDR1 DFQATT, CDR2 SNEGSKA (reference sequence). CDR3 nucleotide sequence: TGCAGTGCTAGAGCACCGAACACCGGGGAGCTGTTTTTT. Protein sequence: CSARAPNTGELFF.

This clonotype was detected only a few times. V usage is TRBV19 and J usage is TRBJ2-7; unclear D gene. V lost 0 bases, J lost 3 bases, and 6 bases lay in between. This CDR3 is built from 13 residues. CDR1 LNHDA and CDR2 SQIVND come from the germline V gene (reference sequence). DNA for the CDR3: TGTGCCAGTAGTATAGACAGTTACTACGAGCAGTACTTC. Translation gives CASSIDSYYEQYF. Full variable domain (missing parts from reference TRBV19 and TRBJ2-7): DGGITQSPKYLFRKEGQNVTLSCEQNLNHDAMYWYRQDPGQGLRLIYYSQIVNDFQKGDIAEGYSVSREKKESFPLTVTSAQKNPTAFYLCASSIDSYYEQYFGPGTRLTVT.

The V and J genes are TRBV6-2 or TRBV6-3 and TRBJ1-1; D uncertain. Germline CDR1 MNHEY, CDR2 SVGEGT. V dropped 5 bases and J dropped 0 bases, with 10 bases sitting between them. The CDR3 has 14 residues. The CDR3: CASSVDGLNTEAFF. The CDR3 DNA reads TGTGCCAGCAGTGTCGATGGACTGAACACTGAAGCTTTCTTT.

There are a few counts of this clonotype. The V and J genes are TRBV5-1 and TRBJ2-5; D is ambiguous. The CDR3 totals 12 residues. Germline CDR1 reads SGHRS; CDR2 reads YFSETQ. V was pared by 4 bases and J by 7 bases, with 11 bases between. The CDR3 nucleotides read TGCGCCAGCAGCGCCTCAGAGGCGACCCAGTACTTC. It encodes CASSASEATQYF.

This chain uses TRBV5-5 with TRBJ1-1; D perhaps matches TRBD1 (5 bases). The V gene lost 3 bases and the J gene lost 7 bases, with 13 bases spanning the gap. Germline CDR1 reads SGHKS; CDR2 reads YYEKEE (reference sequence). This CDR3 has 13 amino acids. CDR3 coding DNA: TGTGCCAGCAGCTCCGAGCCCAGGGTTGAAGCTTTCTTT. It translates to CASSSEPRVEAFF.

The sample holds a few counts of this clonotype. This chain joins TRBV12-3 or TRBV12-4 and TRBJ2-5; D is unresolved. The CDR3 sequence is 13 residues long. Trimming removed 4 bases from V and 5 bases from J, with 11 bases in between. The CDR3 is CASSSWSAETQYF. The CDR3 DNA sequence: TGTGCCAGCAGTTCATGGTCGGCTGAGACCCAGTACTTC.